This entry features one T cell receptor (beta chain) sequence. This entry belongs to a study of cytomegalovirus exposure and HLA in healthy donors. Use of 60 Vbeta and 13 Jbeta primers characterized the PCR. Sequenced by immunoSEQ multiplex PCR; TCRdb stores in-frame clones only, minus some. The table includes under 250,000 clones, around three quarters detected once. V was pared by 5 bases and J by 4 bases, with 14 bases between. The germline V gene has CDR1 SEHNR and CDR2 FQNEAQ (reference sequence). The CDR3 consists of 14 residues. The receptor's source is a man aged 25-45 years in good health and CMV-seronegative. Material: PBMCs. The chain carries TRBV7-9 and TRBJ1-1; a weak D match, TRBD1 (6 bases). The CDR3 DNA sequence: TGTGCCAGCAGCCCTCGGGTGGGGGCCACTGAAGCTTTCTTT. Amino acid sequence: CASSPRVGATEAFF. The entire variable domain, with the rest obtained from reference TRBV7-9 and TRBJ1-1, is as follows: DTGVSQNPRHKITKRGQNVTFRCDPISEHNRLYWYRQTLGQGPEFLTYFQNEAQLEKSRLLSDRFSAERPKGSFSTLEIQRTEQGDSAMYLCASSPRVGATEAFFGQGTRLTVV.